The 28 T cell receptor beta chains given below trace back to one sample, sequenced in a study of graft-versus-host responses after intestinal transplantation. The assay was immunoSEQ multiplex PCR, and TCRdb's table has in-frame clones only and misses some. The sample holds tens of thousands of clones, roughly 91% seen once. The antigens these receptors bind are not known. The sample consisted of unstimulated CD8+ T cells sorted from spleen or lymph node cells, taken before transplant. These receptors all stem from a human donor who was the organ donor for an intestinal transplant.

The V gene is TRBV6-1, the J gene TRBJ1-6; no clear D. Trimming cost V 7 bases and J 12 bases, with 16 bases left between them. This CDR3 is 13 amino acids long. Germline CDR1 and CDR2: MNHNS and SASEGT. CDR3 in amino acids: CASTAGLIQPLHF. The DNA of the CDR3 is TGTGCCAGCACTGCGGGGTTAATTCAACCCCTCCACTTT.

The rearrangement uses TRBV7-9 and TRBJ1-4, with TRBD1 as a possible D gene (6 bases). Trimming stripped 5 bases from V and 12 bases from J, with 16 bases between. Germline V CDR1 and CDR2: SEHNR, FQNEAQ (reference sequence). The CDR3 length is 13 residues. CDR3 sequence (DNA): TGTGCCAGCAGCCCCCCCGGACAGTTTCAACTGTTTTTT. Translation: CASSPPGQFQLFF.

The chain links TRBV4-1 to TRBJ1-5; 9 bases align to TRBD1. The germline gives CDR1 MGHRA, CDR2 YSYEKL. The CDR3 spans 14 residues. Germline trimming cut 4 bases from V and 4 bases from J; bases unmatched to any gene: 2. CDR3 nucleotides: TGCGCCAGCAGCCGAGGACAGGGGAATCAGCCCCAGCATTTT. Translated: CASSRGQGNQPQHF.

This chain uses TRBV6-1 with TRBJ1-1; 7 bases line up with TRBD1. Trimming took 3 bases from V and 0 from J; bases not matched to a gene: 13. CDR1 and CDR2 (germline): MNHNS, SASEGT. This CDR3 is built from 18 residues. The DNA for the CDR3 is TGTGCCAGCAGTGATCCGGACAGGCGAGTCTATCTGAACACTGAAGCTTTCTTT. Amino acids: CASSDPDRRVYLNTEAFF.

The chain combines TRBV7-3 with TRBJ2-1; 10 positions agree with TRBD2. Unmatched junction bases numbered 11, after V lost 5 bases and J lost 7 bases. Germline CDR1 SGHTA, CDR2 FQGTGA. The CDR3 covers 16 residues. The CDR3 nucleotides are TGTGCCAGCAGCGTTATAGCGGGGGGTATAGGTAATGAGCAGTTCTTC. It is translated as CASSVIAGGIGNEQFF.

The chain is built from TRBV7-9 and TRBJ2-7, with a possible D match to TRBD2 (5 bases). V lost 1 base, J lost 2 bases, and 6 bases lay in between. The CDR3 runs to 13 residues. Germline V gene data show CDR1 as SEHNR and CDR2 as FQNEAQ (reference sequence). The CDR3 DNA is TGTGCCAGCAGCTTAGGGACTCCCTACGAGCAGTACTTC. It codes for CASSLGTPYEQYF.

The V gene is TRBV4-1, the J gene TRBJ1-1; D is uncertain. The CDR3 extends over 15 amino acids. Trimming pared 0 bases from V and 3 bases from J, leaving 11 bases between. The germline CDR1 and CDR2 sequences are MGHRA and YSYEKL. The CDR3 sequence is CASSQDSAPDTEAFF. The CDR3 DNA reads TGCGCCAGCAGCCAAGATTCGGCCCCGGACACTGAAGCTTTCTTT.

The chain links TRBV7-9 to TRBJ1-4; 8 nucleotides line up with TRBD1. Germline V gives CDR1 SEHNR, CDR2 FQNEAQ (reference sequence). After removal of 5 bases from V and 4 bases from J, the junction contained 9 bases not matched to a gene. The CDR3 spans 16 residues. This chain's CDR3 is CASSPGQGPHNEKLFF. The CDR3 DNA reads TGTGCCAGCAGCCCCGGACAGGGTCCGCATAATGAAAAACTGTTTTTT.

The rearrangement uses TRBV5-1 and TRBJ2-7, with TRBD1 matching 8 bases. The junction had 5 bases not matched to a gene; V was cut back by 4 bases and J by 2 bases. The CDR3 extends over 14 amino acids. Germline CDR1 is SGHRS and CDR2 is YFSETQ. CDR3 loop: CASSPGTGPYEQYF. CDR3 bases: TGCGCCAGCAGCCCTGGGACAGGCCCCTACGAGCAGTACTTC.

The CDR3 reads CASSTMFGHEQFF. The CDR3 nucleotides read TGTGCCAGCAGCACCATGTTCGGGCATGAGCAGTTCTTC. The chain has TRBV5-4 and TRBJ2-1; D not resolved. CDR3 length equals 13 residues. V lost 4 bases, J lost 8 bases, and 13 bases lay in between. Germline V lookup: CDR1 SGHNT, CDR2 YYREEE (reference sequence).

The CDR3 loop is CARRLEGDRNPYGYTF. For the CDR3, the DNA is TGCGCCAGACGCCTGGAGGGGGACAGGAACCCCTATGGCTACACCTTC. The chain combines TRBV23-1 with TRBJ1-2; TRBD1 aligns across 8 bases. TRBV23-1 is identified as an open reading frame with a role that is uncertain. V gave up 9 bases and J gave up 4 bases; unmatched junction bases: 16. The CDR3 totals 16 residues.

The chain carries TRBV10-3 and TRBJ2-7; 8 positions agree with TRBD2. This CDR3 has 15 residues. V was pared by 4 bases and J by 2 bases, with 7 bases of the junction left unmatched. The germline V gene encodes CDR1 ENHRY and CDR2 SYGVKD. The CDR3 nucleotides are TGTGCCATCAGTGTCCTCGGGGGGGCCACCTACGAGCAGTACTTC. It translates to CAISVLGGATYEQYF.

This chain connects TRBV6-4 to TRBJ2-1; 10 nucleotides agree with TRBD1. Germline assignment: CDR1 MRHNA and CDR2 SNTAGT. With V trimmed by 3 bases and J by 12 bases, 8 bases remained unmatched. The CDR3 runs 14 residues. The CDR3 loop reads CASSETGGLGLQFF. The CDR3 nucleotides are TGTGCCAGCAGTGAGACAGGGGGCCTGGGGCTGCAGTTCTTC.

This chain connects TRBV30 to TRBJ2-4, with a tentative D call TRBD1 (5 bases). This CDR3 has 17 residues. With 5 bases removed from V and 0 bases from J, the gap between germline ends came to 20 bases. The germline V gene has CDR1 GTSNPN and CDR2 SVGIG (reference sequence). CDR3 sequence: CAWDVRQGPLAKNIQYF. CDR3 nucleotides: TGTGCCTGGGACGTGAGGCAGGGTCCCTTAGCCAAAAACATTCAGTACTTC.

This clone was seen once. The V call is TRBV28, the J call TRBJ1-3; 7 bases agree with TRBD1. Germline V lookup: CDR1 MDHEN, CDR2 SYDVKM. V lost 1 base to trimming and J lost 4 bases; unmatched junction nucleotides: 4. The CDR3 is 15 residues long. The CDR3 loop reads CASSLLGQLGNTIYF. Written as DNA, the CDR3 is TGTGCCAGCAGTTTATTGGGACAGCTGGGAAACACCATATATTTT.

The chain couples TRBV10-1 to TRBJ2-4; D gene uncertain. This CDR3 spans 12 amino acids. CDR1 is WNHNN, CDR2 SYGVQD, per germline (reference sequence). The V end was cut by 3 bases, the J end by 3 bases, with 3 bases between. CDR3 nucleotide sequence: TGCGCCAGCAGTGACGGCAAAAACATTCAGTACTTC. As protein: CASSDGKNIQYF.

This clone was detected only a few times. The genes are TRBV7-8 and TRBJ2-7; the D call may be TRBD1 or TRBD2 (5 bases each). V was pared by 5 bases and J by 2 bases, with 16 bases between. This CDR3 is 15 amino acids long. Looked up from germline, CDR1 is SGHVS and CDR2 is FQNEAQ. CDR3 coding DNA: TGTGCCAGCAGCCCGGGACGGGCCATAACCTACGAGCAGTACTTC. This gives the protein CASSPGRAITYEQYF.

The chain uses TRBV28 and TRBJ1-4, with 10 nucleotides matching TRBD1. The junction had 12 bases not matched to a gene; V was cut back by 6 bases and J by 5 bases. CDR3 length equals 17 residues. From germline, CDR1 is MDHEN and CDR2 SYDVKM. The CDR3 DNA reads TGTGCCAGCAGCGCCGGGACAGGGGCGAGGTTGAATGAAAAACTGTTTTTT. Amino acid sequence: CASSAGTGARLNEKLFF.

The chain couples TRBV15 to TRBJ1-2; no clear D gene. The CDR3 consists of 17 residues. CDR1 LNHNV and CDR2 YYDKDF come from the germline V gene (reference sequence). V was cut by 6 bases and J by 4 bases, with 24 bases left in between. The DNA for the CDR3 is TGTGCCACCAGTGAGAGTAGGTCGGCAGTCCTACTCTATGGCTACACCTTC. Protein sequence: CATSESRSAVLLYGYTF.

The V and J genes are TRBV30 and TRBJ2-3; 7 bases map to TRBD2. The CDR3 is 14 residues long. The ends lost 1 base at V and 1 base at J; junction bases unmatched: 2. CDR1 and CDR2 from the germline V gene are GTSNPN and SVGIG (reference sequence). In nucleotides, the CDR3 is TGTGCCTGGAGTGGAACTAGCGGCACAGATACGCAGTATTTT. This encodes CAWSGTSGTDTQYF.

This chain uses TRBV10-2 with TRBJ2-3; D not resolved. The V end lost 5 bases, the J end lost 5 bases, and 14 bases lay between the germline ends. The CDR3 is 14 amino acids. Germline values: CDR1 WSHSY, CDR2 SAAADI. In nucleotides, the CDR3 is TGCGCCAGCAGTATGGCAGGATGGGGAGATACGCAGTATTTT. This gives the protein CASSMAGWGDTQYF.

The chain carries TRBV9 and TRBJ2-7; a possible D gene is TRBD1 (5 bases). The CDR3 covers 13 residues. Germline V CDR1 and CDR2: SGDLS, YYNGEE. Trimming removed 3 bases at V and 6 bases at J, with 13 bases between. This chain's CDR3 is CASSGKGQPEQYF. The CDR3 nucleotides are TGTGCCAGCAGCGGGAAGGGGCAACCCGAGCAGTACTTC.

The chain employs TRBV7-2 and TRBJ2-5; no definite D call. V was cut by 0 bases and J by 1 base, with 12 bases left in between. This CDR3 has 16 residues. In germline, CDR1 is SGHTA, CDR2 FQGNSA. The CDR3, as DNA: TGTGCCAGCAGCTTAGCGTTGCCGAGGACCCAAGAGACCCAGTACTTC. Protein product: CASSLALPRTQETQYF. Full variable domain (outside the CDR3, taken from reference TRBV7-2 and TRBJ2-5): GAGVSQSPSNKVTEKGKDVELRCDPISGHTALYWYRQSLGQGLEFLIYFQGNSAPDKSGLPSDRFSAERTGGSVSTLTIQRTQQEDSAVYLCASSLALPRTQETQYFGPGTRLLVL.

The chain is built from TRBV6-5 and TRBJ2-3; D may correspond to TRBD1 or TRBD2 (5 bases each). With 2 bases removed from V and 3 bases from J, the gap between germline ends came to 12 bases. Germline values: CDR1 MNHEY, CDR2 SVGAGI. The CDR3 has 15 residues. The CDR3 bases are TGTGCCAGCAGTTACGAGGGCAGGGAAACAGATACGCAGTATTTT. This codes for CASSYEGRETDTQYF.

The chain links TRBV15 to TRBJ1-1; maybe TRBD1 (5 bases). The germline CDR1 and CDR2 sequences are LNHNV and YYDKDF (reference sequence). V lost 3 bases and J lost 3, with 14 bases in between. The CDR3 consists of 15 residues. The CDR3 here is CATSSGHTWDTEAFF. In DNA, the CDR3 is TGTGCCACCAGCAGCGGACACACTTGGGACACTGAAGCTTTCTTT.

The rearrangement links TRBV5-1 to TRBJ1-1; weak D call: TRBD1 (5 bases). Germline values: CDR1 SGHRS, CDR2 YFSETQ. V was pared by 0 bases and J by 7 bases, with 16 bases between. The CDR3 spans 15 residues. The CDR3 DNA sequence: TGCGCCAGCAGCTTGGAGTGGGCAGGGTATGGTGAAGCTTTCTTT. It yields the protein CASSLEWAGYGEAFF.

This chain links TRBV27 with TRBJ1-2; no clear D. V lost 2 bases and J 8 bases, leaving 12 bases between the germline ends. Germline V gives CDR1 MNHEY, CDR2 SMNVEV (reference sequence). The CDR3 length is 13 residues. The CDR3 here is CASSLIPVGGYTF. The DNA for the CDR3 is TGTGCCAGCAGTTTAATCCCGGTAGGGGGCTACACCTTC.

The V call is TRBV5-4, the J call TRBJ1-6; D remains ambiguous. CDR3 length: 16 amino acids. Germline-derived CDR1 and CDR2 are SGHNT and YYREEE (reference sequence). The V and J ends lost 5 bases and 8 bases respectively, with 20 bases between them. The CDR3 sequence: CASRSRWGLFYSPLHF. CDR3 nucleotides: TGTGCCAGCAGGTCCCGTTGGGGTCTTTTCTATTCACCCCTCCACTTT.